A single sample gave rise to the 27 T cell receptor beta chains below, sequenced in a study of T cell responses to AZD1222 COVID-19 vaccine. Only in-frame clones appear in the TCRdb table, and some are missing; sequencing was by immunoSEQ multiplex PCR. There are 100,000 to 130,000 clones in the sample; approximately 90% occur only once, and around 4.5% lies in the top ten. Specimen: peripheral blood, collected on day 0 of AZD1222 vaccination. The receptors were gathered from an adult in good health.

This chain uses TRBV5-5 with TRBJ1-2; D is undetermined. Germline loops: CDR1 SGHKS, CDR2 YYEKEE (reference sequence). V dropped 2 bases and J dropped 1 base, with 6 bases sitting between them. The CDR3 loop spans 13 amino acids. The CDR3 DNA reads as TGTGCCAGCAGCTTCGACGGTAACTATGGCTACACCTTC. Translating gives CASSFDGNYGYTF.

The rearrangement uses TRBV7-9 and TRBJ2-5, with D possibly matching TRBD2 (6 bases). CDR1 is SEHNR and CDR2 is FQNEAQ in the germline V gene (reference sequence). The ends were cut back, 4 bases at V and 2 bases at J, with 11 bases in the middle. CDR3 length: 14 amino acids. The CDR3 is CASSYLAKQETQYF. The DNA of the CDR3 is TGTGCCAGCAGCTATCTAGCGAAACAAGAGACCCAGTACTTC.

The chain combines TRBV2 with TRBJ2-1; D is perhaps TRBD2 (6 bases). Per the germline V gene, CDR1 is SNHLY and CDR2 is FYNNEI. The CDR3 totals 13 residues. V lost 8 bases and J 7 bases, leaving 15 bases between the germline ends. Here the CDR3 DNA reads TGTGCCAGCCAGGGCCTAGGAGGGAATGAGCAGTTCTTC. Translating gives CASQGLGGNEQFF.

V gene TRBV9 combines with J gene TRBJ1-1; D might be TRBD1 (5 bases). Germline CDR1 SGDLS, CDR2 YYNGEE. The CDR3 is 15 amino acids. Trimming cost V 3 bases and J 1 base, with 13 bases left between them. CDR3 nucleotide sequence: TGTGCCAGCAGCGCGGCCGGGACGGCGAACACTGAAGCTTTCTTT. It is translated as CASSAAGTANTEAFF. Complete variable domain (other parts from reference TRBV9 and TRBJ1-1): DSGVTQTPKHLITATGQRVTLRCSPRSGDLSVYWYQQSLDQGLQFLIQYYNGEERAKGNILERFSAQQFPDLHSELNLSSLELGDSALYFCASSAAGTANTEAFFGQGTRLTVV.

The chain couples TRBV12-5 to TRBJ2-5; no definite D call. The CDR3 runs 13 residues. Germline assignment: CDR1 LGHNT and CDR2 FRNRAP. V was trimmed by 4 bases and J by 0 bases, leaving 6 bases between them. The CDR3 DNA follows: TGTGCTAGTGGTTCGTACAACCAAGAGACCCAGTACTTC. Its translation is CASGSYNQETQYF. The variable domain in full, with the rest retrieved from reference TRBV12-5 and TRBJ2-5, is DARVTQTPRHKVTEMGQEVTMRCQPILGHNTVFWYRQTMMQGLELLAYFRNRAPLDDSGMPKDRFSAEMPDATLATLKIQPSEPRDSAVYFCASGSYNQETQYFGPGTRLLVL.

The rearrangement links TRBV27 to TRBJ2-7; no firm D call. Deletions cut 0 bases from V and 3 bases from J, with 6 bases between. CDR3 size: 13 residues. The germline V gene encodes CDR1 MNHEY and CDR2 SMNVEV (reference sequence). The CDR3 spells CASSLSAIYEQYF. In DNA form, the CDR3 reads TGTGCCAGCAGTTTATCGGCCATCTACGAGCAGTACTTC.

Only a few counts were recorded for this clone. The rearrangement links TRBV30 to TRBJ1-3; the D is unclear. The V gene lost 3 bases and the J gene lost 4 bases, with 13 bases spanning the gap. The length of the CDR3 is 14 residues. Germline loops: CDR1 GTSNPN, CDR2 SVGIG (reference sequence). The chain's CDR3 is CAWSAPPRGNTIYF. Here the CDR3 DNA reads TGTGCCTGGAGCGCGCCACCGCGGGGAAACACCATATATTTT. Combining the CDR3 with reference TRBV30 and TRBJ1-3 gives the whole variable domain SQTIHQWPATLVQPVGSPLSLECTVEGTSNPNLYWYRQAAGRGLQLLFYSVGIGQISSEVPQNLSASRPQDRQFILSSKKLLLSDSGFYLCAWSAPPRGNTIYFGEGSWLTVV.

Here the CDR3 reads CASSVGIGGAGNTIYF. CDR3 nucleotide sequence: TGTGCCAGCAGCGTAGGAATCGGAGGGGCCGGAAACACCATATATTTT. The gene calls are TRBV9 and TRBJ1-3, with D possibly TRBD1 on 5 matching bases. Per the germline V gene, CDR1 is SGDLS and CDR2 is YYNGEE. CDR3 length: 16 residues. V lost 0 bases and J lost 4, with 14 bases in between. Full variable domain (outside the CDR3, taken from reference TRBV9 and TRBJ1-3): DSGVTQTPKHLITATGQRVTLRCSPRSGDLSVYWYQQSLDQGLQFLIQYYNGEERAKGNILERFSAQQFPDLHSELNLSSLELGDSALYFCASSVGIGGAGNTIYFGEGSWLTVV.

In this sample, this clone turned up a few times. The V and J genes are TRBV7-2 and TRBJ2-5; D ambiguous. Germline-derived CDR1 and CDR2 are SGHTA and FQGNSA. V was shortened by 1 base and J by 4 bases, with 10 bases between the two germline ends. This CDR3 has 14 residues. The CDR3: CASSLVLLGETQYF. Written as DNA, the CDR3 is TGTGCCAGCAGCTTAGTGTTGCTCGGAGAGACCCAGTACTTC. Drawing the rest from reference TRBV7-2 and TRBJ2-5, the complete variable domain is GAGVSQSPSNKVTEKGKDVELRCDPISGHTALYWYRQSLGQGLEFLIYFQGNSAPDKSGLPSDRFSAERTGGSVSTLTIQRTQQEDSAVYLCASSLVLLGETQYFGPGTRLLVL.

The V gene is TRBV28, the J gene TRBJ2-1; D is possibly TRBD1 (5 bases). Trimming pared 4 bases from V and 15 bases from J, leaving 13 bases between. This CDR3 is built from 11 residues. In germline, CDR1 is MDHEN, CDR2 SYDVKM. The CDR3 spells CASSWKTALFF. The CDR3 DNA follows: TGTGCCAGCAGTTGGAAGACAGCGCTGTTCTTC.

The chain links TRBV19 to TRBJ2-2; D is uncertain. This CDR3 is 14 amino acids long. CDR1 LNHDA and CDR2 SQIVND come from the germline V gene (reference sequence). Trimming pared 4 bases from V and 2 bases from J, leaving 8 bases between. CDR3 in DNA: TGTGCCAGTAGTACGCAGGCTAACACCGGGGAGCTGTTTTTT. Its protein product is CASSTQANTGELFF.

A few counts support this clone. The chain employs TRBV6-2 or TRBV6-3 and TRBJ1-1; D unclear. Trimming took off 0 bases at V and 4 bases at J, with 6 bases between the two ends. Germline V gives CDR1 MNHEY, CDR2 SVGEGT. The CDR3 extends over 13 amino acids. DNA for the CDR3: TGTGCCAGCAGTTACTCAGGGCCCACTGAAGCTTTCTTT. The encoded protein is CASSYSGPTEAFF.

This clone was counted a single time. V usage is TRBV11-2 and J usage is TRBJ1-2; no definite D call. Germline lookup yields CDR1 SGHAT and CDR2 FQNNGV. The V end was cut by 1 base, the J end by 5 bases, with 11 bases between. The CDR3 is 14 residues long. Here the CDR3 DNA reads TGTGCCAGCAGCTTAGGAAGGGAAGAGTATGGCTACACCTTC. It encodes CASSLGREEYGYTF.

This chain connects TRBV7-2 to TRBJ2-1; D is unclear. The CDR3 sequence is 14 residues long. The V gene lost 3 bases and the J gene lost 0 bases, with 6 bases spanning the gap. Germline V gives CDR1 SGHTA, CDR2 FQGNSA. The CDR3 nucleotides read TGTGCCAGCAGCTTCAGGAGCTCCTACAATGAGCAGTTCTTC. Protein sequence: CASSFRSSYNEQFF.

The V gene is TRBV11-2, the J gene TRBJ1-5, with D hard to call. This CDR3 region has 15 residues. Germline V gene data show CDR1 as SGHAT and CDR2 as FQNNGV. V lost 1 base, J lost 6 bases, and 13 bases lay in between. CDR3 DNA sequence: TGTGCCAGCAGCTTAGGAATAGGGTTGGGTCAGCCCCAGCATTTT. It is translated as CASSLGIGLGQPQHF.

The V call is TRBV27, the J call TRBJ1-6, with D hard to call. Trimming shortened V by 5 bases and J by 8 bases, and 13 bases separated the two germline ends. This CDR3 region has 14 residues. Germline V gene data show CDR1 as MNHEY and CDR2 as SMNVEV (reference sequence). This CDR3 is CASSQGLADSPLHF. CDR3 nucleotide sequence: TGTGCCAGCAGTCAAGGGTTAGCGGATTCACCCCTCCACTTT.

This sequence joins TRBV27 and TRBJ2-1; no firm D call. V lost 2 bases and J 3 bases, leaving 8 bases between the germline ends. The CDR3 length is 14 residues. Per the germline V gene, CDR1 is MNHEY and CDR2 is SMNVEV (reference sequence). The DNA of the CDR3 is TGTGCCAGCAGTTTAGTCCTAGACTACAATGAGCAGTTCTTC. Protein: CASSLVLDYNEQFF.

V gene TRBV28 combines with J gene TRBJ2-2; 7 bases match TRBD1. Germline-derived CDR1 and CDR2 are MDHEN and SYDVKM. With V trimmed by 6 bases and J by 5 bases, 9 bases remained unmatched. CDR3 length equals 15 residues. For the CDR3, the DNA is TGTGCCAGCAGAATCAGGACAGGCCGAACCGGGGAGCTGTTTTTT. Its protein product is CASRIRTGRTGELFF.

To note about this clone: A junction boundary mismatches the germline segment, possibly from a read error. This sequence joins TRBV2 and TRBJ2-5; TRBD2 matches at 7 bases. Looked up from germline, CDR1 is SNHLY and CDR2 is FYNNEI. The CDR3 spans 15 residues. This CDR3 is CASSKAGMYQETQYF. DNA of the CDR3: TGTGCCAGCAGTAAAGCGGGGATGTACCAAGAGACCCAGTACTTC.

This clone was seen a single time. The genes are TRBV5-6 and TRBJ2-5; the D gene is possibly TRBD1 (5 bases). CDR1 is SGHDT, CDR2 YYEEEE, per germline. The CDR3 has 17 residues. Trimming shortened V by 2 bases and J by 2 bases, and 19 bases separated the two germline ends. The CDR3 region is CASSLGARALGQETQYF. Written as DNA, the CDR3 is TGTGCCAGCAGCTTAGGGGCCCGGGCCTTGGGACAAGAGACCCAGTACTTC.

This chain links TRBV6-2 or TRBV6-3 with TRBJ1-5, with unresolved D. The CDR3 is 12 amino acids. Deletions cut 1 base from V and 7 bases from J, with 5 bases between. Germline V gene sequence: CDR1 MNHEY, CDR2 SVGEGT. The CDR3 coding sequence is TGTGCCAGCAGTTACTTTACCCAGCCCCAGCATTTT. This sequence encodes CASSYFTQPQHF.

The genes are TRBV5-4 and TRBJ1-2; D is unclear. CDR1 and CDR2 from the germline V gene are SGHNT and YYREEE (reference sequence). V lost 3 bases and J 9 bases, leaving 9 bases between the germline ends. CDR3 length: 11 amino acids. The CDR3: CASSYRDSYTF. CDR3 coding DNA: TGTGCCAGCAGCTACCGGGATAGCTACACCTTC.

The chain is built from TRBV7-2 and TRBJ1-4; no clear D. The germline V and J ends were trimmed by 5 bases and 7 bases, with 14 bases remaining between them. Germline assignment: CDR1 SGHTA and CDR2 FQGNSA. CDR3 length: 14 residues. The CDR3 DNA sequence: TGTGCCAGCAGCCCTAACCAAAGTAGTGAAAAACTGTTTTTT. It translates to CASSPNQSSEKLFF.

The chain has TRBV18 and TRBJ2-3; D may be TRBD1 or TRBD2 (6 bases each). From germline, CDR1 is KGHSH and CDR2 LQKENI. With 4 bases removed from V and 6 bases from J, the gap between germline ends came to 11 bases. The CDR3 is made up of 13 amino acids. CDR3: CASSRGDMDTQYF. The CDR3 DNA reads as TGTGCCAGCTCACGCGGGGACATGGATACGCAGTATTTT.

This chain joins TRBV6-4 and TRBJ2-2; D may be TRBD1 or TRBD2 (5 bases each). The CDR3 is 15 amino acids. The V end was cut by 6 bases, the J end by 6 bases, with 17 bases between. Germline CDR1 MRHNA, CDR2 SNTAGT. As DNA, the CDR3 is TGTGCCAGCAGAGCGGCATCAGGACACCCCGGGGAGCTGTTTTTT. It translates to CASRAASGHPGELFF.

As concerns this clone: This sample includes further DNA sequences coding for the same CDR3. The rearrangement uses TRBV5-4 and TRBJ1-5; no firm D call. CDR3 length: 17 amino acids. V was trimmed by 0 bases and J by 2 bases, leaving 15 bases between them. Germline lookup yields CDR1 SGHNT and CDR2 YYREEE (reference sequence). CDR3 region: CASSLDYSDTGNQPQHF. The CDR3 coding sequence is TGTGCCAGCAGCTTGGATTATTCCGATACGGGCAATCAGCCCCAGCATTTT.

The chain joins TRBV23-1 to TRBJ2-4; no firm D call. TRBV23-1 belongs to the ORF category, with a function that is uncertain. The V end was cut by 10 bases, the J end by 0 bases, with 13 bases between. The CDR3 runs 14 residues. This CDR3 is CATSLLVAKNIQYF. The CDR3 DNA sequence: TGCGCCACCTCCCTTCTGGTAGCCAAAAACATTCAGTACTTC.